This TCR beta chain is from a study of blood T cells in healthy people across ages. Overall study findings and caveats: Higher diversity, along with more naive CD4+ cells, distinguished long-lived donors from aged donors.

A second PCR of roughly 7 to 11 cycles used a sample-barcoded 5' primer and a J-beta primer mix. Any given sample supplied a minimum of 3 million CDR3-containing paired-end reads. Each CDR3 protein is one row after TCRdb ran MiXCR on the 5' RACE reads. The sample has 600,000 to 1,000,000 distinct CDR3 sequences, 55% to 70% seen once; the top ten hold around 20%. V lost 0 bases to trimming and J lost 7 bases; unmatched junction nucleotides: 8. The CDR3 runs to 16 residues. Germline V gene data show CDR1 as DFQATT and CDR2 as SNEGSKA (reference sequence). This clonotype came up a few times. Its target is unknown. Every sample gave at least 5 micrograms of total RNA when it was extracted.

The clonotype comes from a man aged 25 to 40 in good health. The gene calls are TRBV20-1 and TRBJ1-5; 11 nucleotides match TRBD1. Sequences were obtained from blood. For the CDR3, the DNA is TGCAGTGCTAGAGATTCCGGGACAGGGGGGGCGCAGCCCCAGCATTTT. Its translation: CSARDSGTGGAQPQHF.